The entry below describes one TCR beta chain. The source of the sample is a study of blood T cell repertoires in COVID-19. Study-level information: Both acute and convalescent COVID-19 samples were obtained from the United States, Italy and Spain. T cells, B-cell-depleted T cells, or PBMCs supplied cDNA or gDNA.

CDR3 length: 14 residues. V shed 6 bases and J 9 bases; nucleotides not matched to a gene: 8. From germline, CDR1 is MNHEY and CDR2 SVGAGI. Method: immunoSEQ multiplex PCR; TCRdb's copy keeps in-frame clones and lacks some. The sample includes approximately 260,000 clones, around 85% of them seen just once. This clonotype originated in a woman in her 70s with acute or convalescent COVID-19. The source material was peripheral blood. The chain employs TRBV6-5 and TRBJ1-6; TRBD1 matches at 7 bases. As DNA, the CDR3 is TGTGCCAGCAGCCGGACAGGAGAAGCTTCACCCCTCCACTTT. This codes for CASSRTGEASPLHF.